Following are 3 T cell receptor beta chains from one sample sequenced in a study of T cell changes during pregnancy in multiple sclerosis. Generated by immunoSEQ multiplex PCR, the TCRdb table keeps only in-frame clones and is missing some. The repertoire holds tens of thousands of clones, with over 85% as singletons. The specimen was peripheral blood, collected in the third trimester of pregnancy. Every receptor here comes from a female donor with multiple sclerosis, enrolled in a pregnancy study.

The chain recombines TRBV18 with TRBJ2-3, with D possibly matching TRBD2 (5 bases). This CDR3 is built from 15 residues. Germline loops: CDR1 KGHSH, CDR2 LQKENI. Between the trimmed V and J ends, which lost 2 bases and 6 bases, there was a span of 15 bases. The CDR3 DNA sequence: TGTGCCAGCTCACCATCCCGGACTGGTCAGGATACGCAGTATTTT. Its translation is CASSPSRTGQDTQYF. The full variable domain, its missing parts supplied by reference TRBV18 and TRBJ2-3, is NAGVMQNPRHLVRRRGQEARLRCSPMKGHSHVYWYRQLPEEGLKFMVYLQKENIIDESGMPKERFSAEFPKEGPSILRIQQVVRGDSAAYFCASSPSRTGQDTQYFGPGTRLTVL.

CDR3 region: CASPDRAHSEAFF. In nucleotides, the CDR3 is TGTGCCAGCCCTGACAGGGCACACAGTGAAGCTTTCTTT. V is TRBV6-1 and J is TRBJ1-1; 7 positions agree with TRBD1. Germline V gene sequence: CDR1 MNHNS, CDR2 SASEGT. This CDR3 has 13 residues. After removal of 8 bases from V and 7 bases from J, the junction contained 10 bases not matched to a gene.

J is TRBJ2-2 and V is TRBV27; unclear D gene. V was clipped by 5 bases and J by 4 bases, with 11 bases between them. Germline CDR1 MNHEY, CDR2 SMNVEV (reference sequence). The CDR3 has 14 residues. The CDR3 is CASSHAPGTGELFF. The CDR3 region has the DNA TGTGCCAGCAGTCACGCCCCAGGCACCGGGGAGCTGTTTTTT.